Sequencing of this T cell receptor (beta chain) was carried out in a study of T cells in Graves' hyperthyroidism and ophthalmopathy. For the study at large: Specimen type is peripheral blood, collected at initial diagnosis prior to any treatment. Study-wide points: Researchers found most expanded thyroid clonotypes above 0.001 in blood as well.

From germline, CDR1 is SGHRS and CDR2 YFSETQ. The CDR3 length is 16 residues. Details on this clonotype: Its antigen is unidentified. A much larger clone differs by one base, so this may be a read error.

Exclusion of patients followed from uncontrolled infection, other autoimmune disease, pregnancy or lactation. Diagnoses were established using clinical symptoms, serum thyroxine and TRAb, thyroid ultrasound and orbital computed tomography. The investigators amplified TCR beta CDR3 regions from RNA transcripts. A set of HTBI primers served as the primers for a first-round RT-PCR of the TCR CDR3. TCRdb independently ran MiXCR on the multiplex PCR reads; one entry per CDR3 protein. The table shows roughly 300,000 distinct CDR3 sequences, with approximately 26% occurring only once. The V and J genes are TRBV5-1 and TRBJ2-7; 9 bases are a match to TRBD2. The clonotype was recovered from a man aged 40-49 years with Graves' hyperthyroidism that later progressed to Graves' ophthalmopathy. Sequencing input: blood. The CDR3 loop is CASGLRASGASGEQYF. The CDR3 DNA is TGCGCCAGCGGCTTGAGGGCTAGCGGGGCTTCAGGCGAGCAGTACTTC.